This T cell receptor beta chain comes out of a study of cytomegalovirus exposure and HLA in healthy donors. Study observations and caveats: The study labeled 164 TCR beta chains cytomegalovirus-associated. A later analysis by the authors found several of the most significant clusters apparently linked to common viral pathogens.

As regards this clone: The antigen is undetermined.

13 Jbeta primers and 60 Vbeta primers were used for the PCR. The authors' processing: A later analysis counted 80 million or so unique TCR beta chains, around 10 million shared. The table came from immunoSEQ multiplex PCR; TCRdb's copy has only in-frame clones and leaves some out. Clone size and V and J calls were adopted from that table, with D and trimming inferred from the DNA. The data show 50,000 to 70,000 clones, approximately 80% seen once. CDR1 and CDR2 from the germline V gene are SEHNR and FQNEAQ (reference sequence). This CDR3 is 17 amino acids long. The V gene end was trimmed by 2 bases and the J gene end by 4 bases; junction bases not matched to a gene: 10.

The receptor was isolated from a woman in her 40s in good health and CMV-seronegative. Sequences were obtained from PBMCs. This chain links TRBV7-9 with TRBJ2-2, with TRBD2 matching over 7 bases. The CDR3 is CASSLRLRLAGTGELFF. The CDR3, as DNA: TGTGCCAGCAGCTTAAGGCTAAGACTAGCCGGCACCGGGGAGCTGTTTTTT.